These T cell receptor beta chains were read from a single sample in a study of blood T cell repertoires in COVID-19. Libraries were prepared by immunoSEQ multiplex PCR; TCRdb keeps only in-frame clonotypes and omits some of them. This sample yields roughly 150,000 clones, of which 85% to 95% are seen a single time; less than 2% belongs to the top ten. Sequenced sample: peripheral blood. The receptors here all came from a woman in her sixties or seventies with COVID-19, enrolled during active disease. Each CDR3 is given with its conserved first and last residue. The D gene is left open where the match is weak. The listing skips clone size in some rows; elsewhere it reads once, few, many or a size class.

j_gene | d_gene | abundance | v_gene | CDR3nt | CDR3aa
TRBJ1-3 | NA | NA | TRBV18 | TGTGCCAGCTCACCCCCAGACAGAGGAAACACCATATATTTT | CASSPPDRGNTIYF
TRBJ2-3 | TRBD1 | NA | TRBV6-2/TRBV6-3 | TGTGCCAGCAGTTTCTTACCGTGGACAGGGGTTGCAGATACGCAGTATTTT | CASSFLPWTGVADTQYF
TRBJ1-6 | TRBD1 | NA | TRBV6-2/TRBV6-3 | TGTGCCAGCAGTTACTCGACAGGGAGGACACCCCTCCACTTT | CASSYSTGRTPLHF
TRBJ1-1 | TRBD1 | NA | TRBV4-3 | TGCGCCAGCAGCCAAGCGGGACAGATGAACACTGAAGCTTTCTTT | CASSQAGQMNTEAFF
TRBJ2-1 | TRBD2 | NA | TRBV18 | TGTGCCAGCTCGGGGGTAGCGGGGGGCCCCCATGAGCAGTTCTTC | CASSGVAGGPHEQFF
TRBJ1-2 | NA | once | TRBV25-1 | TGTGCCAGCAGTCACAATACCTATGGCTACACCTTC | CASSHNTYGYTF
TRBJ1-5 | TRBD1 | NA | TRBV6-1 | TGTGCCAGCAGAGAAGGGGGCAACAATCAGCCCCAGCATTTT | CASREGGNNQPQHF
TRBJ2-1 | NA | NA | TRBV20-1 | TGCAGTGCTAGTTTCGGGGGGCCCTCCTACAATGAGCAGTTCTTC | CSASFGGPSYNEQFF
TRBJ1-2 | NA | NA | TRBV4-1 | TGCGCCAGCAGCCAAGGGACAGCAAACTATGGCTACACCTTC | CASSQGTANYGYTF
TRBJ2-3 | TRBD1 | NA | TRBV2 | TGTGCCGGATACTTGGGGGTAGCGACAGGGGGGTATACGCAGTATTTT | CAGYLGVATGGYTQYF
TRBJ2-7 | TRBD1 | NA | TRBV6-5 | TGTGCCAGCATAGGGACAGGGAACGAGCAGTACTTC | CASIGTGNEQYF
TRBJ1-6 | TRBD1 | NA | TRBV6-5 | TGTGCCAGCAGACCCGGACAGGGTGGTAATTCACCCCTCCACTTT | CASRPGQGGNSPLHF
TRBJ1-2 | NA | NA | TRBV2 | TGTGCCAGCAGTGTCGTTTTAAAACTAAATACTAACTATGGCTACACCTTC | CASSVVLKLNTNYGYTF
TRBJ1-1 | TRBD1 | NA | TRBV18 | TGTGCCAGCTCACCAGGACAGGGGGAGAACACTGAAGCTTTCTTT | CASSPGQGENTEAFF
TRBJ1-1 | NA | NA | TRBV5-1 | TGCGCCAGCAGCTTGGCCGGACAGTCTGAAGCTTTCTTT | CASSLAGQSEAFF
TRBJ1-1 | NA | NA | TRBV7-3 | TGTGCCAGCAGCTTAGGAGGCAGGATGAACACTGAAGCTTTCTTT | CASSLGGRMNTEAFF
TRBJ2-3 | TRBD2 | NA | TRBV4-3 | TGCGCCAGCAGCCAATCGACTAGCGGGCAGATGACGCAGTATTTT | CASSQSTSGQMTQYF
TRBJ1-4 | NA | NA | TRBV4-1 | TGCGCCAGCAGCCAAGTGAAGGGACTGCATAATGAAAAACTGTTTTTT | CASSQVKGLHNEKLFF
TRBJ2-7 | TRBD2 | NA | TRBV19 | TGTGCCAGTAGTATAGGACAACTAGCGGGGGGCTACGAGCAGTACTTC | CASSIGQLAGGYEQYF
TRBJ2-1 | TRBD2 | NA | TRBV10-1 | TGCGCCAGCAGTGAGACTAGCGTAGGGAATGAGCAGTTCTTC | CASSETSVGNEQFF
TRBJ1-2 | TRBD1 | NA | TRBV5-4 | TGTGCCAGCAGCTTGTCGGGACAGGGGGCTTATGGCTACACCTTC | CASSLSGQGAYGYTF
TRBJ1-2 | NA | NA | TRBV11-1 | TGTGCCAGCAGCTTAGCGGCGGCTAACTATGGCTACACCTTC | CASSLAAANYGYTF
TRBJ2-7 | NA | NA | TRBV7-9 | TGTGCCAGCAGCTTTTCGACAGCCGAGCAGTACTTC | CASSFSTAEQYF
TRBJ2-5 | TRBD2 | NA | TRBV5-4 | TGTGCCAGCAGCTTGGGGGTTAACAGCGGGAGACAAGAGACCCAGTACTTC | CASSLGVNSGRQETQYF
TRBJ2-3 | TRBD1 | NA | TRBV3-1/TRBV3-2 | TGTGCCAGCAGCCACACGGGACAGGGGTCAGATACGCAGTATTTT | CASSHTGQGSDTQYF
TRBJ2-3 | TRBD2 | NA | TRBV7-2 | TGTGCCAGTGAGACCCTTAGCGGGGGGGCGGTAGATACGCAGTATTTT | CASETLSGGAVDTQYF
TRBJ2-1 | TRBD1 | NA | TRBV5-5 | TGTGCCAGCAGCGCCGGGACAGGGAGTTACAATGAGCAGTTCTTC | CASSAGTGSYNEQFF
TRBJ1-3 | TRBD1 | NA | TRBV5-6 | TGTGCCAGCAGCTTGGACAGGGGGTACACCATATATTTT | CASSLDRGYTIYF
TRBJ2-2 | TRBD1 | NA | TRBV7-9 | TGTGCCAGCAGCGGTCACAGGGGTTCACACACCGGGGAGCTGTTTTTT | CASSGHRGSHTGELFF
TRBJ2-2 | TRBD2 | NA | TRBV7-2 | TGTGTCAGCAGCTTAGCTAGCGGGGGTAACACCGGGGAGCTGTTTTTT | CVSSLASGGNTGELFF
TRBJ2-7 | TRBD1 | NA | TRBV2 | TGTGCCAGCAGGGTTGGACAGGGGCTCGCCTACGAGCAGTACTTC | CASRVGQGLAYEQYF
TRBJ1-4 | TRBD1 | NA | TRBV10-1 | TGCGCCAGCAGCTGGGGACAGGTCTTCGAAAAACTGTTTTTT | CASSWGQVFEKLFF
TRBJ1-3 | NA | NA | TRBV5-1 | TGCGCCAGCAGCCTGACACGAAACTCTGGAAACACCATATATTTT | CASSLTRNSGNTIYF
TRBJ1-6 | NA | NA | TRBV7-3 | TGTGCCAGCAGCTTAGCTGCCAGGAATTCACCCCTCCACTTT | CASSLAARNSPLHF
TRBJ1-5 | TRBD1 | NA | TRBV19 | TGTGCCAGTAGTCCTCGAACCGGGACAGGGAGAGTTCAGCCCCAGCATTTT | CASSPRTGTGRVQPQHF
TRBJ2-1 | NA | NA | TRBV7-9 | TGTGCCAGCAGCTTAGGCTCGACACTTCTGGGGCAGTTCTTC | CASSLGSTLLGQFF
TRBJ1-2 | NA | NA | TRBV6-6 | TGTGCCAGCGAGAGGAGCACGGGACGGGAGGTCTATGGCTACACCTTC | CASERSTGREVYGYTF
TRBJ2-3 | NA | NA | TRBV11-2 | TGTGCCAGCAGCCTCGGAGGGGGGGGGCGAGATACGCAGTATTTT | CASSLGGGGRDTQYF
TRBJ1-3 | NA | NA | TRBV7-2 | TGTGCCAGCAGCTTAGGGAGCGGGCGTGGAAACACCATATATTTT | CASSLGSGRGNTIYF
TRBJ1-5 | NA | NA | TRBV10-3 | TGTGCCATCAGTGAAGCGGGGGGGCCCCAGCATTTT | CAISEAGGPQHF
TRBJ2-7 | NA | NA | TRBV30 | TGTGCCTGGCCAAGGCTGGCGGGGATATTCCACGAGCAGTACTTC | CAWPRLAGIFHEQYF
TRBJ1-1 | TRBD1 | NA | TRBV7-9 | TGTGCCAGCAGCCAAGAAGACAGGGGAGCTTTCTTT | CASSQEDRGAFF
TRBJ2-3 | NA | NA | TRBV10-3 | TGTGCCACCAGCGCCGGTCGGTTCGCAGATACGCAGTATTTT | CATSAGRFADTQYF
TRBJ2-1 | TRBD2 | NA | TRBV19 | TGTGCCAGTAGTTGGACTAGCGGGGCGTCCAATGAGCAGTTCTTC | CASSWTSGASNEQFF
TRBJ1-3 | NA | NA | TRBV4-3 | TGCGCCAGCAGCCATGACAGACGCTCTGGAAACACCATATATTTT | CASSHDRRSGNTIYF
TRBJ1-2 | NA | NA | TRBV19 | TGTGCCAGTAGTAATAGGGGTGTTCGGGGCTACACCTTC | CASSNRGVRGYTF
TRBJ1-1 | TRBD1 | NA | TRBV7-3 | TGTGCCAGCAGCTCCTGGGGACAGGGGAACACTGAAGCTTTCTTT | CASSSWGQGNTEAFF
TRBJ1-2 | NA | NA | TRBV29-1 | TGCAGCGTTGAACCCCGGGGGGGATTGGAAATCTATGGCTACACCTTC | CSVEPRGGLEIYGYTF
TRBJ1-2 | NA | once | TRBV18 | TGTGCCAGCTCACCACTGGCGACAGAAAACTATGGCTACACCTTC | CASSPLATENYGYTF